This TCR beta chain derives from a study of prognosis after radiotherapy for stage I lung cancer. Study as a whole: Recruiting of stage I non-small cell lung cancer patients into the study occurred between April 2018 and early 2019.

The CDR3 spans 16 residues. The V gene's germline CDR1 is MDHEN and CDR2 SYDVKM. Trimming stripped 8 bases from V and 1 base from J, with 19 bases between. This clonotype was counted ten times or more. What it binds is not known. Broader study findings: Patients with and without metastases reportedly differed in TRBV and TRBJ gene usage frequencies.

The study amplified the TCR beta CDR3 region from genomic DNA. This amplification was carried out by two rounds of multiplex PCR. It was primers specific to each TRBV and TRBJ gene that first-round PCR used. TCRdb re-derived calls from the multiplex PCR reads in MiXCR, one entry per CDR3 protein. Of some 16,000 distinct CDR3 sequences detected, approximately 30% appear once; the ten largest clones hold 25% to 40%. This sample comprised PBMCs, obtained before or after stereotactic body radiation therapy (not recorded which). The genes are TRBV28 and TRBJ2-3; maybe TRBD1 (6 bases). The TCR originated in a donor over 45 with non-small cell lung cancer. CDR3 nucleotide sequence: TGTGCCAGCCTAGCCCCAGGGGCCTTGGGCACAGATACGCAGTATTTT. It specifies CASLAPGALGTDTQYF.